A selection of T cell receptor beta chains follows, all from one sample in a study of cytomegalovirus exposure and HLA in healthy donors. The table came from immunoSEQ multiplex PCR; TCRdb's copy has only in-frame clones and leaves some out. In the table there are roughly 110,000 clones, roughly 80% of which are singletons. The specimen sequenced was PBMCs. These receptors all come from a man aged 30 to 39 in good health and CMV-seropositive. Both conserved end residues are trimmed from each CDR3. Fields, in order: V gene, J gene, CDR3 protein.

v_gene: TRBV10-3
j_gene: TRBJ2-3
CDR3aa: ATRGSVVAGVDTQY

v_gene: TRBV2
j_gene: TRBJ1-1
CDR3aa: ASSEISGTEAF

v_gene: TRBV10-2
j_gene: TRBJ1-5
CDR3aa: ASSESTSHQPQH

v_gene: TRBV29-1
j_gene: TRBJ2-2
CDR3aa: SVRTGTGELF

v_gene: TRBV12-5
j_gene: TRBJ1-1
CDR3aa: ASGLGGNTEAF

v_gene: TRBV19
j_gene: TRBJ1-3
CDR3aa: ASSMNGGQTGNTIY

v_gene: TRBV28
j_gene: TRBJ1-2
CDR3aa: ASSLLVGRLGYT

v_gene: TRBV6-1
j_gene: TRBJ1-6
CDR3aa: ASSDLKGLSPLH

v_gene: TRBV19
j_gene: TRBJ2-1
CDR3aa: ASTFTGLQDNEQF

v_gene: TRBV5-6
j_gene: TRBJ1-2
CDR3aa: ASSSRGQGALGYT

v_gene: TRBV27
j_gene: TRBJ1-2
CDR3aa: ASSTRGDNYGYT

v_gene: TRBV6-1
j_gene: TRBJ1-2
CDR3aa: ASRGTGEGYT

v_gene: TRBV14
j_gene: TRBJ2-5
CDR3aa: ASSGDFQETQY

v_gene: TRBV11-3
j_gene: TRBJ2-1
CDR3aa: ASSLDLASGFYNEQF

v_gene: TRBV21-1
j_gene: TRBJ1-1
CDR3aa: ASSKMGKSYGDMNTEAF

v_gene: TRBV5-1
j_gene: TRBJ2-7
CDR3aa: ASSSTAGTASYEQY

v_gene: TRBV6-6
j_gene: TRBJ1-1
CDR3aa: ASSKESNTEAF

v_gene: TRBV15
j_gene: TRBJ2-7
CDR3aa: ATSRPGQGYEQY

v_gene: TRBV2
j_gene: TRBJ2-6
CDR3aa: ASSEFLPSGPSSGANVLT

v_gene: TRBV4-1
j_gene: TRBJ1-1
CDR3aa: ASSSNRVIGEAF

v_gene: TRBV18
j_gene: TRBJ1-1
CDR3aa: ASSYENRQNTEAF

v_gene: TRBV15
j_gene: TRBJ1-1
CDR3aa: ATSRRQGKNTEAF

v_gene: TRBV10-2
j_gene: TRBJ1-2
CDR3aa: ASSPDGGYGYT

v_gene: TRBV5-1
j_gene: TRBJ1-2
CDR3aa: ASSLERGNNYGYT

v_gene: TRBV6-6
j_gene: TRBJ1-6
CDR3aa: ASSYSDRGLSPLH

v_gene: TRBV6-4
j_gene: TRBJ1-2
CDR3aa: ASRPGQGDYGCT

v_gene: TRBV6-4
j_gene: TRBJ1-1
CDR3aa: ASSSGQGGTEAF

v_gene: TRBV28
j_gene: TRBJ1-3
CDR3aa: ASSYDRAGNTIY

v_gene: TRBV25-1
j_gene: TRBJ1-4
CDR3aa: ASSGTSATNEKLF

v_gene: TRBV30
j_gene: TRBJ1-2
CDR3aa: ALSGVTNYGYT

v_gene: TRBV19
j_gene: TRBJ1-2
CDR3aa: ATKEGYGYT

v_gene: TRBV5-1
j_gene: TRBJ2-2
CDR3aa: ASSSDNFAELF

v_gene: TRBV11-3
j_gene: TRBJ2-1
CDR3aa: ASSLDGAVGAGYNEQF

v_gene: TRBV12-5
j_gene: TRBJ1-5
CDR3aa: ASGTDSYSNQPQH

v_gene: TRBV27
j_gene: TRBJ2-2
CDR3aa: ASSLLSDTGELF

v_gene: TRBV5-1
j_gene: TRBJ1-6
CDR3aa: ASSLTVESPLH

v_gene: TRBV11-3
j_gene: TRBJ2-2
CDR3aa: ASSLVAGANTGELF

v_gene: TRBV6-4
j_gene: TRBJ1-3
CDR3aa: ASIGGGGNTIY

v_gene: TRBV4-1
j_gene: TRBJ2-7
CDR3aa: ASSPSIAESSYEQY

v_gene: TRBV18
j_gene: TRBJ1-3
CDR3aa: ASSFKSQGNTIY

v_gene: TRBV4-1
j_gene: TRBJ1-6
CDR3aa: ASSQAPGQGISPLH

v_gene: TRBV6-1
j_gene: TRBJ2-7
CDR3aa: ASTDDSLAYEQY

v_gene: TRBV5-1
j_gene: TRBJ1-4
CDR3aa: ASSLAGEENEKLF

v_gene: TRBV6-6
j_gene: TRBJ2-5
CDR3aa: ASRRGAEETQY

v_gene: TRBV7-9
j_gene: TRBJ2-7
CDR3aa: ASSLMSGGTYEQY

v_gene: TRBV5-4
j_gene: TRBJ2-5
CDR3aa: ASSLHGGGVQQETQY